Reported below is one TCR beta chain. No antigen is known for it. Lacking the conserved final phenylalanine or tryptophan, this CDR3 likely reflects a read error. The V gene's germline CDR1 is SGHAT and CDR2 FQNNGV. This CDR3 contains 15 residues. The data were obtained in a study of tumor and adjacent non-tumor tissue in lung cancer. Study-wide findings and caveats: Patients with more diverse tumor TCRs had worse survival. Significantly higher TCR diversity was found in tumor than normal lung. In normal lung, the top 100 clones were significantly more dominant than in tumor.

The library came from three nested PCR rounds adapted from ARM-PCR protocols. From the multiplex PCR reads, TCRdb called clonotypes with MiXCR, one entry per CDR3 protein. The sample has about 110,000 distinct CDR3 sequences, nearly 85% seen once. No cell sorting was done before RNA was extracted from the tissue. Newly diagnosed lung cancer patients had thoracic surgery in China, August–November 2014, without prior chemotherapy. The sample was lung tumor tissue. The TCR comes from a man aged 65 to 79 with non-small cell lung cancer. The chain recombines TRBV11-2 with TRBJ1-1, with D unresolved. CDR3 nucleotides: TGTACCAGCAGCTTCGCCAATTCAAGGAACACGGAAGCTTTCGTT. Its translation: CTSSFANSRNTEAFV.